This passage covers 15 T cell receptor beta chains from one sample sequenced in a study of blood T cell repertoires in COVID-19. Sequencing used immunoSEQ multiplex PCR; TCRdb keeps in-frame clones, though not all of them. This sample yields about 240,000 clones, of which 86% are seen a single time; 6.2% belongs to the top ten. The sequenced sample was peripheral blood. The receptors come from a man between 60 and 75 years old with acute or convalescent COVID-19.

The rearrangement links TRBV4-3 to TRBJ2-1; D may be TRBD2 (5 bases). Germline CDR1 and CDR2: LGHNA and YSLEER. V was trimmed by 4 bases and J by 7 bases, leaving 17 bases between them. CDR3 length: 15 residues. The CDR3 reads CASSLFAGLGNEQFF. The CDR3 DNA is TGCGCCAGCAGCCTCTTTGCGGGTCTTGGTAATGAGCAGTTCTTC.

The chain joins TRBV28 to TRBJ1-4, with 7 positions matching TRBD1. Losses at the gene ends were 6 bases for V and 0 bases for J; bases not matched to a gene: 7. This CDR3 contains 16 residues. Germline V gives CDR1 MDHEN, CDR2 SYDVKM. In DNA, the CDR3 is TGTGCCAGCAGCCTCACAGGGGCTGCAACTAATGAAAAACTGTTTTTT. Translating it yields CASSLTGAATNEKLFF.

The gene calls are TRBV21-1 and TRBJ1-4; TRBD1 is taken as the D call from the table, unchecked against the DNA. TRBV21-1 constitutes a pseudogene. The CDR3 has 18 amino acids. CDR3 in DNA: TGTGCCAGCAGCAAACGTAGGGACAGGGGAGCTTTTAGTGAAAAACTGTTTTTT. Its translation is CASSKRRDRGAFSEKLFF.

The V and J genes are TRBV19 and TRBJ2-1; no clear D gene. This CDR3 is 13 amino acids long. V gave up 1 base and J gave up 4 bases, with 5 bases separating them. Germline CDR1 is LNHDA and CDR2 is SQIVND (reference sequence). The CDR3 sequence is CASSIVQYNEQFF. The DNA of the CDR3 is TGTGCCAGTAGTATAGTACAGTACAATGAGCAGTTCTTC.

The chain has TRBV27 and TRBJ2-3, with D hard to call. Germline V gene data show CDR1 as MNHEY and CDR2 as SMNVEV (reference sequence). The CDR3 loop spans 14 amino acids. The V gene lost 8 bases and the J gene lost 0 bases, with 12 bases spanning the gap. The CDR3 loop is CASWWSSSTDTQYF. The CDR3 nucleotides read TGTGCCAGCTGGTGGAGTTCTAGCACAGATACGCAGTATTTT.

The rearrangement joins TRBV19 to TRBJ2-1; D remains ambiguous. Germline values: CDR1 LNHDA, CDR2 SQIVND (reference sequence). This CDR3 has 13 amino acids. The V end was cut by 5 bases, the J end by 6 bases, with 11 bases between. The CDR3 reads CASSPLFPNEQFF. The DNA for the CDR3 is TGTGCCAGTAGTCCCCTCTTTCCCAATGAGCAGTTCTTC. Full variable domain (remainder filled in from reference TRBV19 and TRBJ2-1): DGGITQSPKYLFRKEGQNVTLSCEQNLNHDAMYWYRQDPGQGLRLIYYSQIVNDFQKGDIAEGYSVSREKKESFPLTVTSAQKNPTAFYLCASSPLFPNEQFFGPGTRLTVL.

The chain recombines TRBV11-3 with TRBJ2-5, with 9 nucleotides matching TRBD1. Germline loops: CDR1 SGHNT, CDR2 YENEEA. With 6 bases clipped from V and 5 bases from J, the junction kept 10 bases outside the gene matches. The CDR3 runs to 15 residues. CDR3 in amino acids: CASSDRGAGRETQYF. CDR3 DNA sequence: TGTGCCAGCAGTGACAGGGGGGCGGGTCGGGAGACCCAGTACTTC.

This chain connects TRBV27 to TRBJ1-5; D unclear. Germline V gene sequence: CDR1 MNHEY, CDR2 SMNVEV (reference sequence). V dropped 2 bases and J dropped 6 bases, with 14 bases sitting between them. The CDR3 consists of 15 residues. This CDR3 is CASSLPFSGGQPQHF. CDR3 DNA sequence: TGTGCCAGCAGTTTACCATTTTCGGGAGGTCAGCCCCAGCATTTT.

The chain employs TRBV7-7 and TRBJ2-2; 7 nucleotides align to TRBD1. J gave up 5 bases and V 10 bases, and 7 bases lay outside the gene matches. The CDR3 loop spans 13 amino acids. Per the germline V gene, CDR1 is SSHAT and CDR2 is FNYEAQ (reference sequence). The CDR3 nucleotides read TGTGCCACTTTTGACAGGGTTACCGGGGAGCTGTTTTTT. Encoded protein: CATFDRVTGELFF.

The V gene is TRBV28, the J gene TRBJ1-5, with D possibly matching TRBD1 (6 bases). The CDR3 sequence is 15 residues long. Between the trimmed V and J ends, which lost 5 bases and 2 bases, there was a span of 13 bases. Germline V CDR1 and CDR2: MDHEN, SYDVKM. As DNA, the CDR3 is TGTGCCAGCAGTCCACAGGGTTTAGGCAATCAGCCCCAGCATTTT. Translated: CASSPQGLGNQPQHF.

This clone was found once. The rearrangement joins TRBV6-5 to TRBJ1-5; 9 positions agree with TRBD1. Losses at the gene ends were 9 bases for V and 3 bases for J; bases not matched to a gene: 6. There are 14 residues in the CDR3. Germline V lookup: CDR1 MNHEY, CDR2 SVGAGI. CDR3 sequence reads: CASSRDRDNQPQHF. The CDR3 coding sequence is TGTGCCAGTAGTCGGGACAGGGACAATCAGCCCCAGCATTTT.

This chain joins TRBV24-1 and TRBJ1-2; tentative D call: TRBD1 (5 bases). V lost 2 bases, J lost 7 bases, and 10 bases lay in between. The CDR3 consists of 13 residues. Germline assignment: CDR1 KGHDR and CDR2 SFDVKD. CDR3 in DNA: TGTGCCACCAGTGATTCACCAGGGTTTGGCTACACCTTC. It encodes CATSDSPGFGYTF.

The rearrangement uses TRBV29-1 and TRBJ2-2; tentatively, D is TRBD2 (6 bases). CDR3 length: 14 residues. The ends were cut back, 3 bases at V and 1 base at J, with 9 bases in the middle. Germline-derived CDR1 and CDR2 are SQVTM and ANQGSEA. CDR3 amino acids: CSVDTSRNTGELFF. The CDR3 DNA sequence: TGCAGCGTTGATACTAGCAGGAACACCGGGGAGCTGTTTTTT.

The genes are TRBV7-2 and TRBJ2-5; tentatively, D is TRBD1 (6 bases). V was clipped by 5 bases and J by 2 bases, with 12 bases between them. The germline CDR1 and CDR2 sequences are SGHTA and FQGNSA. The CDR3 length is 14 residues. The CDR3 region is CASSPGQRQETQYF. The CDR3 DNA is TGTGCCAGCAGCCCCGGACAGAGACAAGAGACCCAGTACTTC.

The chain joins TRBV24-1 to TRBJ2-7; 9 bases match TRBD1. Germline V gene sequence: CDR1 KGHDR, CDR2 SFDVKD. V shed 3 bases, J shed 3 bases, and the junction held 2 bases outside the gene matches. This CDR3 spans 14 amino acids. The CDR3 reads CATSDPDRGYEQYF. The CDR3 DNA follows: TGTGCCACCAGTGATCCGGACAGGGGCTACGAGCAGTACTTC.